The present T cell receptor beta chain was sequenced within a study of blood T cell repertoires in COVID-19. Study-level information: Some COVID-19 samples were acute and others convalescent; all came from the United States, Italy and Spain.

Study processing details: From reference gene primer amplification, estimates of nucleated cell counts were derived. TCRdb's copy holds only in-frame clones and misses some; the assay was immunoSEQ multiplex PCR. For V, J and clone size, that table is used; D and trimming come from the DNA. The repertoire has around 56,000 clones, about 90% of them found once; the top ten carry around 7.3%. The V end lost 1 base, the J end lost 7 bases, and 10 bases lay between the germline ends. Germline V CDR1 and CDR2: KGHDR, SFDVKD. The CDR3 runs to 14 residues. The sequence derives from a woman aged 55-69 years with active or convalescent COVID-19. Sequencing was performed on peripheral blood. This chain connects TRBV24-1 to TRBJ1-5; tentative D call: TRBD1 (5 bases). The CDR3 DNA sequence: TGTGCCACCAGTGATTTTGGCAGGGCCCAGCCCCAGCATTTT. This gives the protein CATSDFGRAQPQHF.